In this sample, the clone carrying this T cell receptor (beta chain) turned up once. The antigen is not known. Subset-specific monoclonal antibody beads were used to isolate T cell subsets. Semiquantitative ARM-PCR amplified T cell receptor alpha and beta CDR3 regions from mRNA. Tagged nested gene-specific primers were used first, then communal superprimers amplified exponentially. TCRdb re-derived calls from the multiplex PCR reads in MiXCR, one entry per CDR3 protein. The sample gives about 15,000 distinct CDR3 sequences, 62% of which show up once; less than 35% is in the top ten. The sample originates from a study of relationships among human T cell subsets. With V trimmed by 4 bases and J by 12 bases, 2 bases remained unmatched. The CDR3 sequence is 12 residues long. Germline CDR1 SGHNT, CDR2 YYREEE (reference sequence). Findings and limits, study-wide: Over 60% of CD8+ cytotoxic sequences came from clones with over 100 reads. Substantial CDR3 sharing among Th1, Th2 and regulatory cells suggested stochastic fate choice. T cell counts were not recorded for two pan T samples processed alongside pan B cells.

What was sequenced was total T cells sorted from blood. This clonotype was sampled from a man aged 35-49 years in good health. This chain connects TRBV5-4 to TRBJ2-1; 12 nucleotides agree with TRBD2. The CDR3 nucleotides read TGTGCCAGCAGCCCGGGACTAGCGGGGCAGTTCTTC. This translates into CASSPGLAGQFF.